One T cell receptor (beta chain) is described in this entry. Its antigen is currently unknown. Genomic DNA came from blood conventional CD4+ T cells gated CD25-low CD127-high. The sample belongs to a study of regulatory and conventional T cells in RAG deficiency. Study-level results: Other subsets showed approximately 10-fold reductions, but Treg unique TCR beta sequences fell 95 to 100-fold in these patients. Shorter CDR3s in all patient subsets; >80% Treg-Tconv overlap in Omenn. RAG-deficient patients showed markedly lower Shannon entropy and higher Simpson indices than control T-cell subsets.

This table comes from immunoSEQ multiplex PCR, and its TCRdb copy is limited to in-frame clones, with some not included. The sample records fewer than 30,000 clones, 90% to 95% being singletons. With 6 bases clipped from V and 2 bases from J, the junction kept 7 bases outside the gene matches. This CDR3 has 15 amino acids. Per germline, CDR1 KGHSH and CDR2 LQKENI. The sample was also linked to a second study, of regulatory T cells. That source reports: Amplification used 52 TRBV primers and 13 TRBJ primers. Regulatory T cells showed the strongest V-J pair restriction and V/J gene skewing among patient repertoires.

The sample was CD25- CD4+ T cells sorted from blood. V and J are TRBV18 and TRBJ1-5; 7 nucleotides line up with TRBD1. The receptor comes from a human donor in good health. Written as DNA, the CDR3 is TGTGCCAGCTCGCTCGACAGGGACCGCAATCAGCCCCAGCATTTT. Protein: CASSLDRDRNQPQHF.